This T cell receptor (beta chain) was identified during a study of CD8 T cells in ankylosing spondylitis. Study-wide results and caveats: Both synovial fluid and blood in reactive arthritis had previously been reported to carry some motif variants. Seemingly characteristic of ankylosing spondylitis blood was a TCR beta motif consisting of fewer than 10 highly homologous variants. Disease-linked clones reportedly showed significant enrichment in matched ankylosing spondylitis synovial fluid. Disease-linked clones proved CD8+ and comparatively uncommon in peripheral blood.

Quantitative 5'-RACE with molecular barcodes generated TCR beta libraries. From the 5' RACE reads, TCRdb called clonotypes with MiXCR, one entry per CDR3 protein. The sample carries around 440,000 distinct CDR3 sequences, roughly 18% recorded once. The CDR3 is 15 residues long. Germline V gene lookup returns CDR1 MDHEN and CDR2 SYDVKM. Trimming took 3 bases from V and 8 from J; bases not matched to a gene: 11. A remark on this clonotype: Its antigen is not identified.

The genes are TRBV28 and TRBJ1-2; 8 bases map to TRBD1. The sample taken for sequencing was blood, either unsorted or a sorted T cell fraction (not recorded which). This clonotype was obtained from a male donor with ankylosing spondylitis. The CDR3 is CASSFSWTGRLGYTF. In DNA form, the CDR3 reads TGTGCCAGCAGTTTTTCCTGGACAGGGAGGTTGGGCTACACCTTC.